A selection of T cell receptor beta chains follows, all from one sample in a study of cytomegalovirus exposure and HLA in healthy donors. The data were produced by immunoSEQ multiplex PCR, yet TCRdb's version contains in-frame clones alone and is incomplete. The data hold some 100,000 clones, with 65% to 75% observed a single time. Sequenced sample: PBMCs. The receptors stem from a woman younger than 30 in good health and CMV-seropositive. Each CDR3 is given with its conserved first and last residue. The D gene is left open where the match is weak. Part of the rows lack a size; the others show once, few, many or a class for expanded clones.

clone size	V gene	D gene	J gene	CDR3 protein	CDR3 DNA
.	TRBV28	.	TRBJ2-7	CASTDLTSSYEQYF	TGTGCCAGCACGGACTTGACTAGCTCCTACGAGCAGTACTTC
few	TRBV7-2	TRBD2	TRBJ2-7	CASSLARGWREIYEQYF	TGTGCCAGCAGCTTAGCGCGGGGATGGCGGGAGATCTACGAGCAGTACTTC
.	TRBV30	.	TRBJ2-7	CAWGRGNLREQYF	TGTGCCTGGGGCCGCGGGAACTTGAGGGAGCAGTACTTC
once	TRBV14	.	TRBJ2-5	CASSQVFEELETQYF	TGTGCCAGCAGCCAAGTATTTGAGGAATTGGAGACCCAGTACTTC
.	TRBV13	TRBD1	TRBJ2-7	CASSLGGQGAGYEQYF	TGTGCCAGCAGCTTAGGTGGCCAGGGGGCTGGCTACGAGCAGTACTTC
.	TRBV30	.	TRBJ2-7	CAWSRAISYEQYF	TGTGCCTGGAGCCGAGCGATCTCCTACGAGCAGTACTTC
.	TRBV6-1	TRBD2	TRBJ2-7	CASSEGLAGGYEQYF	TGTGCCAGCAGTGAAGGACTAGCGGGAGGCTACGAGCAGTACTTC
.	TRBV5-1	TRBD2	TRBJ2-7	CASSLGSGSLREQYF	TGCGCCAGCAGCTTGGGTAGCGGGAGCCTTAGGGAGCAGTACTTC
.	TRBV7-2	.	TRBJ1-5	CASSLFSQPQHF	TGTGCCAGCAGCTTATTCTCCCAGCCCCAGCATTTT
.	TRBV27	TRBD2	TRBJ2-7	CASSGLAEFYEQYF	TGTGCCAGCAGTGGACTAGCGGAATTCTACGAGCAGTACTTC
medium-sized	TRBV4-3	.	TRBJ2-6	CASSQEASSGANVLTF	TGCGCCAGCAGCCAAGAGGCATCGTCTGGGGCCAACGTCCTGACTTTC
.	TRBV7-2	.	TRBJ1-4	CASSLDRVATNEKLFF	TGTGCCAGCAGCTTAGACAGGGTAGCGACTAATGAAAAACTGTTTTTT
.	TRBV6-4	TRBD1	TRBJ1-2	CASSDTMQGVGGYTF	TGTGCCAGCAGTGACACTATGCAGGGGGTCGGAGGCTACACCTTC
.	TRBV5-1	TRBD1	TRBJ1-2	CASSLTDRGEGYGYTF	TGCGCCAGCAGCCTAACCGACAGGGGAGAAGGCTATGGCTACACCTTC
once	TRBV27	TRBD2	TRBJ2-7	CAAGTSGGMFPYEQYF	TGTGCCGCCGGGACTAGCGGGGGGATGTTCCCTTACGAGCAGTACTTC
.	TRBV7-9	.	TRBJ1-2	CASSLEEGYTF	TGTGCCAGCAGCTTAGAGGAGGGCTACACCTTC
few	TRBV9	TRBD1	TRBJ2-6	CASSVNRGLNSGANVLTF	TGTGCCAGCAGCGTGAACAGGGGCCTTAACTCTGGGGCCAACGTCCTGACTTTC
few	TRBV30	.	TRBJ1-4	CAWSVGGMNEKLFF	TGTGCCTGGAGTGTAGGGGGTATGAATGAAAAACTGTTTTTT
.	TRBV29-1	.	TRBJ1-5	CSPGFDRDQPQHF	TGCAGCCCTGGATTCGACAGAGATCAGCCCCAGCATTTT
.	TRBV29-1	.	TRBJ2-7	CSARTGIDEQYF	TGCAGCGCCCGGACGGGAATCGACGAGCAGTACTTC
few	TRBV7-2	TRBD2	TRBJ2-1	CASRSSGRNYNEQFF	TGTGCCAGCAGATCTAGCGGGAGGAACTACAATGAGCAGTTCTTC
few	TRBV4-2	.	TRBJ2-3	CASSQEGPGTSTDTQYF	TGTGCCAGCAGCCAAGAAGGTCCGGGGACTAGCACAGATACGCAGTATTTT
.	TRBV7-9	TRBD1	TRBJ2-5	CASRETGVGQYF	TGTGCCAGCAGGGAGACAGGGGTTGGCCAGTACTTC
.	TRBV5-5	TRBD1	TRBJ2-3	CASRSTGSDTQYF	TGTGCCAGCAGGTCGACAGGGTCAGATACGCAGTATTTT
.	TRBV5-4	.	TRBJ1-2	CASSFNSPNSGYTF	TGTGCCAGCAGCTTCAACAGTCCCAACAGTGGCTACACCTTC
.	TRBV7-9	.	TRBJ2-5	CASSLARVETQYF	TGTGCCAGCAGCTTAGCACGGGTGGAGACCCAGTACTTC
.	TRBV4-2	TRBD2	TRBJ2-5	CASSQFLAGYQETQYF	TGTGCCAGCAGCCAATTTCTAGCGGGCTATCAAGAGACCCAGTACTTC
.	TRBV5-1	.	TRBJ2-7	CASSLAIQGYEQYF	TGCGCCAGCAGCTTGGCGATCCAGGGATACGAGCAGTACTTC
.	TRBV7-2	TRBD2	TRBJ2-7	CASSITSVSSYEQYF	TGTGCCAGCAGCATCACTAGCGTATCCTCCTACGAGCAGTACTTC
.	TRBV10-3	TRBD2	TRBJ2-5	CAISERREGGETQYF	TGTGCCATCAGTGAGCGGCGGGAGGGAGGTGAGACCCAGTACTTC